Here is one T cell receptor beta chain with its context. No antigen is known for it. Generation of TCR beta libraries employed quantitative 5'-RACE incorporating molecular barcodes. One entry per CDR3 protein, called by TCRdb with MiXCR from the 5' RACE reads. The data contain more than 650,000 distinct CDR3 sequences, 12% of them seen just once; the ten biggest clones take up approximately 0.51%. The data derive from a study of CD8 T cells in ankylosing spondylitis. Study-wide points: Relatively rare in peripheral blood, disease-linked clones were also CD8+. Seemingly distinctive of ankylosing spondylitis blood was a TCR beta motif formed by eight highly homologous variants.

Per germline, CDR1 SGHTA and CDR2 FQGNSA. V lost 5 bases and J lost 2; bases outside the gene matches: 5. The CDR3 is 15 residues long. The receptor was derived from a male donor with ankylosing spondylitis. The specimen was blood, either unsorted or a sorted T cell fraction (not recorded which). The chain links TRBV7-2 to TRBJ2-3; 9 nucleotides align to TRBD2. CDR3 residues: CASSVSGGFTDTQYF. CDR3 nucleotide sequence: TGTGCCAGCAGCGTTAGCGGGGGTTTCACAGATACGCAGTATTTT.